A selection of T cell receptor beta chains follows, all from one sample in a study of T cells in localized non-small cell lung cancer. Using immunoSEQ multiplex PCR, the repertoire was profiled, and TCRdb retains in-frame clones only, with some absent. The sample shows approximately 64,000 clones, 90% of them seen only once. The material sequenced was peripheral blood, taken before any cancer treatment. These receptors all come from a woman aged 40-69 years with stage I lung adenocarcinoma. Both conserved end residues are part of each CDR3. The D gene is left open where the match is weak. A row's size may be missing; if present it is once, few, many or a size class.

j_call clone_size v_call d_call cdr3_aa cdr3_nt
TRBJ1-1 - TRBV7-9 - CASTPGTEAFF TGTGCCAGCACCCCCGGGACTGAAGCTTTCTTT
TRBJ1-4 once TRBV21-1 - CASSKAGAATNEKLFF TGTGCCAGCAGCAAAGCAGGGGCCGCAACTAATGAAAAACTGTTTTTT
TRBJ1-1 - TRBV19 TRBD1 CASSPRQGAMNTEAFF TGTGCCAGTAGTCCTCGACAGGGGGCAATGAACACTGAAGCTTTCTTT
TRBJ2-7 - TRBV27 - CASSLSSPSDEQYF TGTGCCAGCAGTTTATCGAGTCCCTCTGACGAGCAGTACTTC
TRBJ2-7 - TRBV7-2 TRBD2 CASSSQREGGYEQYF TGTGCCAGCAGCTCCCAGCGGGAGGGGGGATACGAGCAGTACTTC
TRBJ2-1 - TRBV11-2 TRBD1 CASSFDRGSYEQFF TGTGCCAGCAGCTTCGACAGGGGATCATATGAGCAGTTCTTC
TRBJ2-7 - TRBV4-1 - CASSQDRRGLEQYF TGCGCCAGCAGCCAAGATCGACGTGGTCTCGAGCAGTACTTC
TRBJ1-2 - TRBV7-9 - CASSTNYGYTF TGTGCCAGCAGTACTAACTATGGCTACACCTTC
TRBJ2-3 few TRBV5-4 - CASSADQGSTDTQYF TGTGCCAGCAGTGCTGACCAAGGGAGCACAGATACGCAGTATTTT
TRBJ2-7 - TRBV4-3 - CASSQKWDTADEQYF TGCGCCAGCAGCCAAAAATGGGACACAGCGGACGAGCAGTACTTC